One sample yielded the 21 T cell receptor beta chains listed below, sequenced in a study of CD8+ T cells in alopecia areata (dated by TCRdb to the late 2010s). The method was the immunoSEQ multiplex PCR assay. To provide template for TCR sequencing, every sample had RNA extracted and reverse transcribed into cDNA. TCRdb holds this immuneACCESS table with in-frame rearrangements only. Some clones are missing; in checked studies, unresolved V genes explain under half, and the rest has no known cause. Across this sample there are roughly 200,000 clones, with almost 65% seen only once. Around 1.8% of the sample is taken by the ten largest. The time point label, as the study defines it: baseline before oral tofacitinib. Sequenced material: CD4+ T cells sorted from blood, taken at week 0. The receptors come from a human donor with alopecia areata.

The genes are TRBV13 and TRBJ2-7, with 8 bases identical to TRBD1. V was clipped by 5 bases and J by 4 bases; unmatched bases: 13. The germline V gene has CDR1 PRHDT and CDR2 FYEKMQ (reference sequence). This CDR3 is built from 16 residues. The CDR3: CASSRSRPGTGYEQYF. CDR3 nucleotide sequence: TGTGCCAGCAGCCGATCTCGTCCCGGGACAGGTTACGAGCAGTACTTC.

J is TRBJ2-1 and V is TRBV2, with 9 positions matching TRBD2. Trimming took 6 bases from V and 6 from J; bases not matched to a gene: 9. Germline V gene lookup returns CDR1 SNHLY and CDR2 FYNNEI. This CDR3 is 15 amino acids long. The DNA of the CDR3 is TGTGCCAGCAGCGAAACTGCGGGGGGGCCCAATGAGCAGTTCTTC. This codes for CASSETAGGPNEQFF.

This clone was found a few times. Here the CDR3 DNA reads TGTGCCTGGATTTCCAGGGTTGGCTACACCTTC. It encodes CAWISRVGYTF. This chain links TRBV30 with TRBJ1-2, with D tentatively TRBD1 (5 bases). CDR3 length: 11 amino acids. The V gene's germline CDR1 is GTSNPN and CDR2 SVGIG (reference sequence). V was shortened by 4 bases and J by 7 bases, with 10 bases between the two germline ends.

The CDR3 loop reads CASSHDRVSYEQYF. Written as DNA, the CDR3 is TGCGCCAGCAGCCACGACAGGGTTTCCTACGAGCAGTACTTC. The V gene is TRBV4-3, the J gene TRBJ2-7; 7 bases match TRBD1. The CDR3 length is 14 residues. V lost 3 bases to trimming and J lost 1 base; unmatched junction nucleotides: 3. CDR1 LGHNA and CDR2 YSLEER come from the germline V gene.

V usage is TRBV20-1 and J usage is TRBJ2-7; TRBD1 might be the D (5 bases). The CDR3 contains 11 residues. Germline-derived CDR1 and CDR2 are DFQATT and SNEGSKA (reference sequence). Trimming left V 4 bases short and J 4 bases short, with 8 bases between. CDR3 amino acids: CSATQGYEQYF. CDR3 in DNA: TGCAGTGCTACCCAGGGATACGAGCAGTACTTC.

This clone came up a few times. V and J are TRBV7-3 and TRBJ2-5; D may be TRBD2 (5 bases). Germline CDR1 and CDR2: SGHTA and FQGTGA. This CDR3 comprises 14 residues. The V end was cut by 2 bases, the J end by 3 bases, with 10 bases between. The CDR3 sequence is CASSLGSSKETQYF. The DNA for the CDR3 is TGTGCCAGCAGCTTAGGGAGTTCCAAAGAGACCCAGTACTTC.

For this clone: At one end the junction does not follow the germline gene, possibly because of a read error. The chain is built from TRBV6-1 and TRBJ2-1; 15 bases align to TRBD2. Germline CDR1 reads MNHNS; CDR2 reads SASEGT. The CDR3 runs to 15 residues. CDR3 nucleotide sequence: TGTGCCATCAGTGAAGGGACTAGCGGGGGGCATGAGCAGTTCTTC. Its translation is CAISEGTSGGHEQFF.

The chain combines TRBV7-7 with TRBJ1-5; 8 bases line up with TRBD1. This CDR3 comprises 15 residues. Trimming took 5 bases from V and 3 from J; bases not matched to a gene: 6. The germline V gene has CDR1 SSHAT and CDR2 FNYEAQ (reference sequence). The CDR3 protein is CASSTRTGYNQPQHF. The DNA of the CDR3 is TGTGCCAGCAGCACCAGGACAGGGTACAATCAGCCCCAGCATTTT.

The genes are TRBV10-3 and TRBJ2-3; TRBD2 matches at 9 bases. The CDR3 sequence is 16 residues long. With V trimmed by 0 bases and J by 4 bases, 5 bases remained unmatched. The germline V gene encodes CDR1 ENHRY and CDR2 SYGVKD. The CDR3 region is CAISESKGLASDTQYF. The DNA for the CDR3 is TGTGCCATCAGTGAGTCTAAGGGACTAGCATCAGATACGCAGTATTTT.

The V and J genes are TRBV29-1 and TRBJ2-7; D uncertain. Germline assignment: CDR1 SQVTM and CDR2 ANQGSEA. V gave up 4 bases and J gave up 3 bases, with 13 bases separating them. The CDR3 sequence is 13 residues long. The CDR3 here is CSVGSGRLYEQYF. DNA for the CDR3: TGCAGCGTTGGATCGGGCCGACTCTACGAGCAGTACTTC.

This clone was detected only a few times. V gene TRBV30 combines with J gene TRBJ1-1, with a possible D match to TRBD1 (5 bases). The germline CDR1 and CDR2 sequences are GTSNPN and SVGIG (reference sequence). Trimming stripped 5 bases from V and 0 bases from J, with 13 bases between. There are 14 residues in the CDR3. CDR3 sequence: CAWALGTVNTEAFF. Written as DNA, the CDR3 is TGTGCCTGGGCTCTCGGGACCGTGAACACTGAAGCTTTCTTT.

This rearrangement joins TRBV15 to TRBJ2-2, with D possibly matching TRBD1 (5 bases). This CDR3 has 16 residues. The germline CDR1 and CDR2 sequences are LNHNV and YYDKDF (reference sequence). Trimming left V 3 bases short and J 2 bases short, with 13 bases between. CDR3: CATSSLTGSNTGELFF. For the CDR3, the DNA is TGTGCCACCAGCAGCCTTACAGGATCTAACACCGGGGAGCTGTTTTTT.

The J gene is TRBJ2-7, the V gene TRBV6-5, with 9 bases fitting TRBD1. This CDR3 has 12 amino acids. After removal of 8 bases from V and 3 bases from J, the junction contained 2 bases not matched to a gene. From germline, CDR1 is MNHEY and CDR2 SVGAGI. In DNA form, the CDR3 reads TGTGCCAGCGGGACAGGGAACTACGAGCAGTACTTC. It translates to CASGTGNYEQYF.

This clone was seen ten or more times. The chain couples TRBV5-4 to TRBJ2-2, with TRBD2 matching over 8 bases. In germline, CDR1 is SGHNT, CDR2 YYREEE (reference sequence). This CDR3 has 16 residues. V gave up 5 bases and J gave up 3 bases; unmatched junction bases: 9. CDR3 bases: TGTGCCAGCAGTGCAACCCCCGGGGGGGACACCGGGGAGCTGTTTTTT. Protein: CASSATPGGDTGELFF.

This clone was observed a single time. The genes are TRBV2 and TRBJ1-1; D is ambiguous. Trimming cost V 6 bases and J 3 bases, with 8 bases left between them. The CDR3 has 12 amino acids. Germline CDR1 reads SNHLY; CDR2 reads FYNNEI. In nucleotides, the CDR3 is TGTGCCAGCAGGGAGTCTTACACTGAAGCTTTCTTT. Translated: CASRESYTEAFF.

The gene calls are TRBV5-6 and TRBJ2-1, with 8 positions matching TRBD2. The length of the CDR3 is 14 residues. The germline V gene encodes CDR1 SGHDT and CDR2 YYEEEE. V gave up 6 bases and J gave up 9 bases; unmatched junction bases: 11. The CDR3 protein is CASTSAKAGGEQFF. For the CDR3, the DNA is TGTGCCAGCACCTCAGCAAAGGCGGGGGGTGAGCAGTTCTTC.

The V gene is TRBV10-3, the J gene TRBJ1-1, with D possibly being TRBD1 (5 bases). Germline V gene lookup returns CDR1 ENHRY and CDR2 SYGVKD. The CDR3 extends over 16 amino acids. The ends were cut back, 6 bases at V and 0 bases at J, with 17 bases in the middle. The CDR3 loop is CAIRSPETGMNTEAFF. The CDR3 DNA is TGTGCCATCAGGTCTCCTGAAACAGGCATGAACACTGAAGCTTTCTTT.

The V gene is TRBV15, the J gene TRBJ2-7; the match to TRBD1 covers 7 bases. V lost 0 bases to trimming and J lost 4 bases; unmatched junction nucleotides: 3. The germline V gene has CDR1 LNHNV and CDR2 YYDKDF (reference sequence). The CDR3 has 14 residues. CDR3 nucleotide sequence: TGTGCCACCAGCAGAGATGGGACAGCGTACGAGCAGTACTTC. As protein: CATSRDGTAYEQYF.

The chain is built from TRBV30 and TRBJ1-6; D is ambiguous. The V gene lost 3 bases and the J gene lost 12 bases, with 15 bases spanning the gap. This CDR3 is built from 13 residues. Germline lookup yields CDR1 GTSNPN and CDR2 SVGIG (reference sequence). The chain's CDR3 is CAWRRDYRGPLHF. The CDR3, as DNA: TGTGCCTGGAGGCGGGATTACCGGGGACCCCTCCACTTT. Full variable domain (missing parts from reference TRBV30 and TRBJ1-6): SQTIHQWPATLVQPVGSPLSLECTVEGTSNPNLYWYRQAAGRGLQLLFYSVGIGQISSEVPQNLSASRPQDRQFILSSKKLLLSDSGFYLCAWRRDYRGPLHFGNGTRLTVT.

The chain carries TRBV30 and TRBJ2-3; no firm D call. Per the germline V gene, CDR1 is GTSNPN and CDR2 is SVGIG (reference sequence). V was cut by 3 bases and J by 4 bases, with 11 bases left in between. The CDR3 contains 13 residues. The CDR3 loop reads CAWRGSTSDTQYF. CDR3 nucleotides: TGTGCCTGGAGGGGTAGCACGTCAGATACGCAGTATTTT. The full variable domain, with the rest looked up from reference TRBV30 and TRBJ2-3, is SQTIHQWPATLVQPVGSPLSLECTVEGTSNPNLYWYRQAAGRGLQLLFYSVGIGQISSEVPQNLSASRPQDRQFILSSKKLLLSDSGFYLCAWRGSTSDTQYFGPGTRLTVL.

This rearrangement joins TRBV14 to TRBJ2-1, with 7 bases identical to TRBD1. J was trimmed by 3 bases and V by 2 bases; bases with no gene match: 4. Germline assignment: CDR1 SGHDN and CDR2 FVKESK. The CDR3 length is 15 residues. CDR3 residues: CASSQLPGGYNEQFF. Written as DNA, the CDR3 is TGTGCCAGCAGCCAACTACCAGGGGGCTACAATGAGCAGTTCTTC. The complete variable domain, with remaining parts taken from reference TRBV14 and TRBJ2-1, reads EAGVTQFPSHSVIEKGQTVTLRCDPISGHDNLYWYRRVMGKEIKFLLHFVKESKQDESGMPNNRFLAERTGGTYSTLKVQPAELEDSGVYFCASSQLPGGYNEQFFGPGTRLTVL.